The rows below give T cell receptor beta chains drawn from one sample of a study of blood T cells in healthy people across ages. TCRdb independently ran MiXCR on the 5' RACE reads; one entry per CDR3 protein. The sample carries about 800,000 distinct CDR3 sequences, 55% to 75% recorded once. Material: blood. The origin of the receptors is a man aged 30-40 years in good health. Both conserved end residues are part of each CDR3. D genes are given only for firm matches. Rows give clone size only sometimes, using once, few, many, or a class for an expanded clone.

abundance	d_gene	j_gene	v_gene	len	CDR3nt	CDR3aa
-	TRBD2	TRBJ2-3	TRBV7-2	14	TGTGCCAGCAGCCCCACGGGGGGGGCAGATACGCAGTATTTT	CASSPTGGADTQYF
-	-	TRBJ1-1	TRBV3-1	15	TGTGCCAGCAGCCAAGATCTCAGTCTGGCCACTGAAGCTTTCTTT	CASSQDLSLATEAFF
-	-	TRBJ2-2	TRBV2	15	TGTGCCAGCAGTGAAGAGGGGACGAACACCGGGGAGCTGTTTTTT	CASSEEGTNTGELFF
-	-	TRBJ2-5	TRBV4-3	17	TGCGCCAGCAGCCAAGATAGCGCGGCAGGCCTGAAAGAGACCCAGTACTTC	CASSQDSAAGLKETQYF
-	TRBD2	TRBJ2-7	TRBV9	15	TGTGCCAGCAGCGCCGGGCGGGGGACCCCCTACGAGCAGTACTTC	CASSAGRGTPYEQYF
-	-	TRBJ2-7	TRBV6-1	16	TGTGCCAGCAGTGAGGGGCATCCGGCAGGGAACTACGAGCAGTACTTC	CASSEGHPAGNYEQYF
-	TRBD2	TRBJ2-3	TRBV5-6	15	TGTGCCAGCAGGACCGGGACTAGGATGACAGATACGCAGTATTTT	CASRTGTRMTDTQYF
few	-	TRBJ2-7	TRBV5-1	13	TGCGCCAGCAGCCAACGGGACTTCGACGAGCAGTACTTC	CASSQRDFDEQYF
-	-	TRBJ2-7	TRBV7-9	15	TGTGCCAGCAGCCCCTGGACACTCGCATCCTACGAGCAGTACTTC	CASSPWTLASYEQYF
few	-	TRBJ2-5	TRBV5-5	14	TGTGCCAGCAGTTTTAGTGGGTTGCGGGAGACCCAGTACTTC	CASSFSGLRETQYF
-	-	TRBJ2-1	TRBV11-2	21	TGTGCCAGCAGCCAAAAAGGGGGTAGGACAGTTCAGAAGAGCTCCTACAATGAGCAGTTCTTC	CASSQKGGRTVQKSSYNEQFF
-	-	TRBJ1-2	TRBV27	13	TGTGCCAGCAGCTGGTCGGGGTTCAGCGGCTACACCTTC	CASSWSGFSGYTF
many	-	TRBJ1-5	TRBV3-1	14	TGTGCCAGCAGCCAAGATCATAGCAATCAGCCCCAGCATTTT	CASSQDHSNQPQHF